The 24 T cell receptor beta chains presented below share a single source sample, sequenced in a study of human T cells and chemical hapten exposure. TCRdb reprocessed the RACE reads with MiXCR, giving one entry per CDR3 protein. This table holds about 140,000 distinct CDR3 sequences, roughly 12% found once. Time point here: patch test 2, 6 weeks after DPC sensitization. Sample treatment: therapeutic diphenylcyclopropenone sensitization with weekly scalp DPC. The source material was whole blood, sampled in connection with sensitization to the hapten diphenylcyclopropenone (DPC). The source is a woman aged 45 to 65 with alopecia areata. Some clones in this sample may be carry-over from other donors' samples.

The J gene is TRBJ2-7, the V gene TRBV14, with no clear D. The V end lost 1 base, the J end lost 4 bases, and 8 bases lay between the germline ends. Germline CDR1 reads SGHDN; CDR2 reads FVKESK. This CDR3 has 13 amino acids. The CDR3 reads CASSQGPMYEQYF. CDR3 nucleotide sequence: TGTGCCAGCAGCCAAGGCCCAATGTACGAGCAGTACTTC. The whole variable domain, filled in from reference TRBV14 and TRBJ2-7, reads EAGVTQFPSHSVIEKGQTVTLRCDPISGHDNLYWYRRVMGKEIKFLLHFVKESKQDESGMPNNRFLAERTGGTYSTLKVQPAELEDSGVYFCASSQGPMYEQYFGPGTRLTVT.

The chain uses TRBV18 and TRBJ1-6; no clear D gene. There are 18 residues in the CDR3. In germline, CDR1 is KGHSH, CDR2 LQKENI. V lost 1 base to trimming and J lost 0 bases, with 13 bases between them. The CDR3 loop is CASSPLQLQSSYNSPLHF. The CDR3 nucleotides read TGTGCCAGCTCACCACTACAGTTGCAGAGCTCCTATAATTCACCCCTCCACTTT.

This clonotype was picked up a small number of times. The chain combines TRBV29-1 with TRBJ1-3; D gene uncertain. Germline loops: CDR1 SQVTM, CDR2 ANQGSEA. The CDR3 is 14 amino acids. V was trimmed by 3 bases and J by 4 bases, leaving 13 bases between them. The CDR3 loop is CSVEGSPGGNTIYF. CDR3 DNA sequence: TGCAGCGTTGAGGGCAGTCCGGGGGGAAACACCATATATTTT. The whole variable domain, remainder taken from reference TRBV29-1 and TRBJ1-3, is SAVISQKPSRDICQRGTSLTIQCQVDSQVTMMFWYRQQPGQSLTLIATANQGSEATYESGFVIDKFPISRPNLTFSTLTVSNMSPEDSSIYLCSVEGSPGGNTIYFGEGSWLTVV.

This clonotype was detected only a few times. The chain joins TRBV19 to TRBJ2-7; 10 nucleotides line up with TRBD2. V shed 5 bases and J 6 bases; nucleotides not matched to a gene: 7. Germline V lookup: CDR1 LNHDA, CDR2 SQIVND (reference sequence). CDR3 length: 14 amino acids. CDR3 bases: TGTGCCAGTAGTGTCGCTAGCGGGAGATCCGAGCAGTACTTC. Protein: CASSVASGRSEQYF.

This clonotype was seen a few times. This chain joins TRBV20-1 and TRBJ2-1; possibly TRBD2 for D (5 bases). The CDR3 spans 15 residues. From germline, CDR1 is DFQATT and CDR2 SNEGSKA (reference sequence). The CDR3 bases are TGCAGCGCAGGTGGGAGAGGCCTACCCTACAATGAGCAGTTCTTC. As protein: CSAGGRGLPYNEQFF.

Only a few counts were recorded for this clonotype. CDR3 DNA: TGTGCCTTCCACAGGGGGAGCTCCTACGAGCAGTACTTC. Protein: CAFHRGSSYEQYF. The chain uses TRBV30 and TRBJ2-7; 8 bases fit TRBD1. Germline V gene sequence: CDR1 GTSNPN, CDR2 SVGIG (reference sequence). The CDR3 runs to 13 residues. The trim removed 7 bases at V and 0 bases at J, leaving 5 bases unmatched.

Only a few counts were recorded for this clonotype. The chain couples TRBV18 to TRBJ2-7; TRBD2 might be the D (6 bases). CDR3 size: 13 residues. Germline lookup yields CDR1 KGHSH and CDR2 LQKENI. Trimming shortened V by 7 bases and J by 0 bases, and 10 bases separated the two germline ends. In nucleotides, the CDR3 is TGTGCCAGCTTTGGGGACTTCTCCTACGAGCAGTACTTC. Residues: CASFGDFSYEQYF.

This clonotype was recorded many times. This sequence joins TRBV6-5 and TRBJ2-1; the D gene could be TRBD1 or TRBD2 (5 bases each). The CDR3 contains 15 residues. The germline gives CDR1 MNHEY, CDR2 SVGAGI. Trimming took off 0 bases at V and 6 bases at J, with 12 bases between the two ends. The CDR3 loop is CASSYSPGLGNEQFF. The CDR3 DNA reads TGTGCCAGCAGTTACTCGCCGGGGCTCGGCAATGAGCAGTTCTTC.

V usage is TRBV7-2 and J usage is TRBJ2-1; TRBD2 aligns across 9 bases. CDR1 and CDR2 (germline): SGHTA, FQGNSA. The CDR3 spans 16 residues. J lost 3 bases, V lost 5 bases, and 8 bases had no gene match. The CDR3 coding sequence is TGTGCCAGCAGCACCCGGACTAGCGCGTTCTACAATGAGCAGTTCTTC. Its translation: CASSTRTSAFYNEQFF. Looking up the rest from reference TRBV7-2 and TRBJ2-1 gives the full variable domain: GAGVSQSPSNKVTEKGKDVELRCDPISGHTALYWYRQSLGQGLEFLIYFQGNSAPDKSGLPSDRFSAERTGGSVSTLTIQRTQQEDSAVYLCASSTRTSAFYNEQFFGPGTRLTVL.

This clonotype was seen a few times. V and J are TRBV7-6 and TRBJ2-1, with 11 positions matching TRBD2. V trimming: 5 bases; J trimming: 2 bases; junction bases outside the gene matches: 11. Germline V gene data show CDR1 as SGHVS and CDR2 as FNYEAQ. The CDR3 length is 18 residues. This chain's CDR3 is CASSPIASGRRPYNEQFF. DNA for the CDR3: TGTGCCAGCAGCCCCATAGCTAGCGGGAGGCGCCCCTACAATGAGCAGTTCTTC.

The gene calls are TRBV28 and TRBJ2-5; unclear D gene. The CDR3 is made up of 15 amino acids. V lost 2 bases, J lost 1 base, and 11 bases lay in between. CDR1 and CDR2 from the germline V gene are MDHEN and SYDVKM. As DNA, the CDR3 is TGTGCCAGCAGTTTAGCCAGGTTCACCCAAGAGACCCAGTACTTC. Protein sequence: CASSLARFTQETQYF.

The sample holds many counts of this clonotype. The rearrangement uses TRBV7-2 and TRBJ2-4; 13 positions agree with TRBD2. The CDR3 contains 19 residues. The germline CDR1 and CDR2 sequences are SGHTA and FQGNSA. With V trimmed by 3 bases and J by 1 base, 9 bases remained unmatched. For the CDR3, the DNA is TGTGCCAGCAGCTTCCCACGGACTAGCGGGAGTGTTGCCAAAAACATTCAGTACTTC. Its translation is CASSFPRTSGSVAKNIQYF.

This clonotype has more than one count but fewer than ten. The chain carries TRBV20-1 and TRBJ1-2; D is unclear. The V gene's germline CDR1 is DFQATT and CDR2 SNEGSKA (reference sequence). This CDR3 is 14 amino acids long. V was cut by 0 bases and J by 7 bases, with 15 bases left in between. Here the CDR3 reads CSAREVPVMGGYTF. The CDR3 DNA reads as TGCAGTGCTAGAGAGGTTCCGGTGATGGGTGGCTACACCTTC.

This chain connects TRBV27 to TRBJ1-6, with a weak D call TRBD1 (5 bases). V lost 5 bases, J lost 15 bases, and 14 bases lay in between. The CDR3 extends over 12 amino acids. Germline V gene sequence: CDR1 MNHEY, CDR2 SMNVEV (reference sequence). For the CDR3, the DNA is TGTGCCAGCAGTAGAGGACAAGGGGACCTCCACTTT. Protein sequence: CASSRGQGDLHF.

This sequence joins TRBV5-6 and TRBJ1-1; no clear D. The ends were cut back, 1 base at V and 6 bases at J, with 4 bases in the middle. Germline values: CDR1 SGHDT, CDR2 YYEEEE. This CDR3 spans 11 amino acids. The CDR3 nucleotides are TGTGCCAGCAGCTTGCAATCTGAAGCTTTCTTT. This codes for CASSLQSEAFF.

The chain joins TRBV7-2 to TRBJ2-7, with TRBD1 identical over 7 bases. Germline assignment: CDR1 SGHTA and CDR2 FQGNSA. There are 14 residues in the CDR3. The ends lost 5 bases at V and 2 bases at J; junction bases unmatched: 6. CDR3: CASSPRTGPYEQYF. As DNA, the CDR3 is TGTGCCAGCAGCCCTCGGACAGGACCCTACGAGCAGTACTTC.

This clonotype was observed many times. The rearrangement uses TRBV5-1 and TRBJ2-2, with 8 bases fitting TRBD2. Germline V lookup: CDR1 SGHRS, CDR2 YFSETQ. The CDR3 extends over 16 amino acids. V shed 3 bases, J shed 7 bases, and the junction held 11 bases outside the gene matches. The CDR3 sequence is CASSSRFSGTGGELFF. In DNA, the CDR3 is TGCGCCAGCAGCTCACGATTTAGCGGGACGGGCGGGGAGCTGTTTTTT.

This chain uses TRBV6-6 with TRBJ2-7, with TRBD2 matching over 7 bases. Losses at the gene ends were 0 bases for V and 3 bases for J; bases not matched to a gene: 17. The CDR3 totals 19 residues. The germline V gene encodes CDR1 MNHNY and CDR2 SVGAGI (reference sequence). CDR3: CASSYSSLRRGGSVYEQYF. The CDR3 DNA follows: TGTGCCAGCAGTTACTCGAGTCTAAGGAGGGGAGGGAGCGTCTACGAGCAGTACTTC.

This clonotype was observed at least ten times. This sequence joins TRBV6-6 and TRBJ2-7; D possibly corresponds to TRBD2 (6 bases). The length of the CDR3 is 13 residues. Trimming shortened V by 7 bases and J by 7 bases, and 17 bases separated the two germline ends. Germline V gene lookup returns CDR1 MNHNY and CDR2 SVGAGI (reference sequence). CDR3 protein: CASTRGESLEQYF. The CDR3 DNA reads as TGTGCCAGCACCCGCGGGGAGAGTCTAGAGCAGTACTTC.

This chain connects TRBV5-1 to TRBJ1-1, with D maybe TRBD1 (5 bases). Looked up from germline, CDR1 is SGHRS and CDR2 is YFSETQ. This CDR3 has 14 residues. Trimming took 2 bases from V and 4 from J, leaving 12 bases between them. The CDR3 spells CASSLQVPSTEAFF. CDR3 sequence (DNA): TGCGCCAGCAGCTTACAGGTACCCAGCACTGAAGCTTTCTTT.

This clonotype has a count of ten or more. V and J are TRBV20-1 and TRBJ2-4; no clear D gene. CDR1 DFQATT and CDR2 SNEGSKA come from the germline V gene (reference sequence). The ends were cut back, 0 bases at V and 0 bases at J, with 15 bases in the middle. This CDR3 region has 17 residues. The CDR3 loop reads CSARDQIGILAKNIQYF. CDR3 coding DNA: TGCAGTGCTAGAGACCAAATAGGAATACTAGCCAAAAACATTCAGTACTTC.

This clonotype showed up just a few times. This CDR3 is CASSTSGTGAYEQYF. DNA of the CDR3: TGTGCCAGCAGTACTTCCGGGACAGGGGCCTACGAGCAGTACTTC. V and J are TRBV6-2 or TRBV6-3 and TRBJ2-7; 10 nucleotides align to TRBD1. Losses at the gene ends were 5 bases for V and 2 bases for J; bases not matched to a gene: 6. The germline gives CDR1 MNHEY, CDR2 SVGEGT. CDR3 length equals 15 residues.

The chain couples TRBV3-1 to TRBJ1-3, with 7 bases that match TRBD1. Germline-derived CDR1 and CDR2 are LGHDT and YNNKEL (reference sequence). V shed 5 bases and J 2 bases; nucleotides not matched to a gene: 3. This CDR3 has 14 residues. The CDR3 sequence: CASSSTGTGNTIYF. The CDR3 region has the DNA TGTGCCAGCAGCTCGACAGGGACTGGAAACACCATATATTTT. The full variable domain, with the rest looked up from reference TRBV3-1 and TRBJ1-3, is DTAVSQTPKYLVTQMGNDKSIKCEQNLGHDTMYWYKQDSKKFLKIMFSYNNKELIINETVPNRFSPKSPDKAHLNLHINSLELGDSAVYFCASSSTGTGNTIYFGEGSWLTVV.

Ten or more counts support this clonotype. The rearrangement joins TRBV5-1 to TRBJ2-1, with D possibly TRBD1 on 6 matching bases. CDR1 is SGHRS, CDR2 YFSETQ, per germline. This CDR3 contains 12 residues. Trimming removed 7 bases from V and 8 bases from J, with 13 bases in between. DNA for the CDR3: TGCGCCAGCGAGGGGGTTGGCGATGAGCAGTTCTTC. It yields the protein CASEGVGDEQFF.